Following are 32 T cell receptor beta chains from one sample sequenced in a study of T cell repertoires in cytomegalovirus infection. MiXCR, run by TCRdb on the reads, gives a single entry per CDR3 protein. This sample yields roughly 81,000 distinct CDR3 sequences, of which 3% to 4.5% are seen a single time; around 4.9% belongs to the top ten. Input material: PBMCs. These receptors all stem from a human donor in good health (CMV status not recorded). Some clones in this sample may be carry-over from other donors' samples.

In its sample, this clonotype was seen many times. V usage is TRBV20-1 and J usage is TRBJ2-3, with 11 bases fitting TRBD2. V dropped 6 bases and J dropped 5; count of bases not matched to a gene: 13. CDR1 is DFQATT, CDR2 SNEGSKA, per germline (reference sequence). CDR3 size: 16 residues. CDR3 coding DNA: TGCAGTGCACACCGGGGGGTAGCGGGGGGGGGAGATACGCAGTATTTT. Its protein is CSAHRGVAGGGDTQYF.

This clonotype appeared many times. This chain joins TRBV7-6 and TRBJ1-4; D not resolved. The CDR3 sequence is 13 residues long. Trimming cost V 1 base and J 7 bases, with 7 bases left between them. Per germline, CDR1 SGHVS and CDR2 FNYEAQ. For the CDR3, the DNA is TGTGCCAGCAGCTTAGTAGCTGGTGAAAAACTGTTTTTT. Its translation: CASSLVAGEKLFF.

This clonotype was picked up many times. The chain uses TRBV28 and TRBJ1-1; D gene uncertain. Germline V gene data show CDR1 as MDHEN and CDR2 as SYDVKM. The CDR3 is 15 residues long. The germline V and J ends were trimmed by 5 bases and 0 bases, with 13 bases remaining between them. CDR3 DNA sequence: TGTGCCAGCAGTGTTATCCCTGGGGTGAACACTGAAGCTTTCTTT. It encodes CASSVIPGVNTEAFF.

This clonotype came up many times. The chain joins TRBV7-2 to TRBJ2-7; weak D call: TRBD1 (5 bases). Germline V lookup: CDR1 SGHTA, CDR2 FQGNSA. V was shortened by 1 base and J by 6 bases, with 22 bases between the two germline ends. The CDR3 totals 17 residues. CDR3 in DNA: TGTGCCAGCAGCTTAGGAACTTTCAGGGCCGAGACGGGCGAGCAGTACTTC. Its protein product is CASSLGTFRAETGEQYF.

The table lists this clonotype with many counts. The CDR3, as DNA: TGTGCCAGCAGCCCACAGGGAAATCGCTACGAGCAGTACTTC. It encodes CASSPQGNRYEQYF. The rearrangement joins TRBV7-9 to TRBJ2-7; weak D call: TRBD1 (6 bases). Trimming pared 5 bases from V and 3 bases from J, leaving 14 bases between. The CDR3 totals 14 residues. Per the germline V gene, CDR1 is SEHNR and CDR2 is FQNEAQ (reference sequence). Complete variable domain (other parts from reference TRBV7-9 and TRBJ2-7): DTGVSQNPRHKITKRGQNVTFRCDPISEHNRLYWYRQTLGQGPEFLTYFQNEAQLEKSRLLSDRFSAERPKGSFSTLEIQRTEQGDSAMYLCASSPQGNRYEQYFGPGTRLTVT.

This clonotype has a count of ten or more. One end of the junction fails to match germline, which may point to a read error. V usage is TRBV29-1 and J usage is TRBJ2-7; no reliable D call. Germline CDR1 is SQVTM and CDR2 is ANQGSEA. This CDR3 has 12 residues. In DNA form, the CDR3 reads TGCAGCGTCGAAGGCATATCGTTCGAGCAGTACTTC. Translation: CSVEGISFEQYF.

This clonotype was seen repeatedly, ten times or more. V and J are TRBV24-1 and TRBJ2-5, with 10 bases lining up with TRBD2. This CDR3 spans 17 amino acids. V lost 4 bases to trimming and J lost 5 bases; unmatched junction nucleotides: 12. Germline V gives CDR1 KGHDR, CDR2 SFDVKD. The CDR3, as DNA: TGTGCCACCAGTGACCCGAAAGCGGGGGGGGCGGTCGAGACCCAGTACTTC. It encodes CATSDPKAGGAVETQYF.

This clonotype appeared many times. The chain has TRBV19 and TRBJ1-1; maybe TRBD1 (6 bases). Germline V CDR1 and CDR2: LNHDA, SQIVND (reference sequence). Trimming took off 3 bases at V and 1 base at J, with 12 bases between the two ends. This CDR3 spans 15 amino acids. The CDR3 bases are TGTGCCAGTAGTATGGGGGGGGCAAGGAACACTGAAGCTTTCTTT. Protein product: CASSMGGARNTEAFF.

This clonotype was detected many times. This sequence joins TRBV20-1 and TRBJ2-1; unclear D gene. CDR3 size: 15 residues. The V end lost 1 base, the J end lost 0 bases, and 10 bases lay between the germline ends. Per the germline V gene, CDR1 is DFQATT and CDR2 is SNEGSKA (reference sequence). The CDR3 spells CSARVGSSSYNEQFF. CDR3 nucleotide sequence: TGCAGTGCTAGAGTAGGATCATCCTCCTACAATGAGCAGTTCTTC.

This clonotype was seen ten or more times. This chain connects TRBV11-3 to TRBJ2-6; D uncertain. The ends were cut back, 5 bases at V and 6 bases at J, with 11 bases in the middle. The germline gives CDR1 SGHNT, CDR2 YENEEA. The CDR3 extends over 14 amino acids. The CDR3 DNA reads TGTGCCAGCAGCCCACGGGTTCCGGCCAACGTCCTGACTTTC. It yields the protein CASSPRVPANVLTF.

This clonotype has a count of ten or more. The V call is TRBV20-1, the J call TRBJ2-5; TRBD2 might be the D (5 bases). The CDR3 spans 14 residues. Germline V gene sequence: CDR1 DFQATT, CDR2 SNEGSKA (reference sequence). Trimming stripped 4 bases from V and 2 bases from J, with 14 bases between. The CDR3 is CSATRPGIQETQYF. DNA for the CDR3: TGCAGTGCTACCAGACCCGGGATTCAAGAGACCCAGTACTTC.

The J gene is TRBJ1-1, the V gene TRBV7-2; D gene uncertain. Trimming removed 6 bases at V and 2 bases at J, with 10 bases between. There are 13 residues in the CDR3. CDR1 SGHTA and CDR2 FQGNSA come from the germline V gene. Here the CDR3 reads CASRYGFNTEAFF. The CDR3 DNA reads as TGTGCCAGCAGATATGGGTTTAACACTGAAGCTTTCTTT.

This clonotype was seen at least ten times. The rearrangement joins TRBV7-6 to TRBJ2-1; 8 bases match TRBD1. The CDR3 contains 15 residues. Trimming at V came to 4 bases and at J to 4 bases, leaving 6 bases not matched to a gene. The germline gives CDR1 SGHVS, CDR2 FNYEAQ. The CDR3 bases are TGTGCCAGCAGCTCTGACAGGGGAAATTACAATGAGCAGTTCTTC. It encodes CASSSDRGNYNEQFF. The entire variable domain, with the rest obtained from reference TRBV7-6 and TRBJ2-1, is as follows: GAGVSQSPRYKVTKRGQDVALRCDPISGHVSLYWYRQALGQGPEFLTYFNYEAQQDKSGLPNDRFSAERPEGSISTLTIQRTEQRDSAMYRCASSSDRGNYNEQFFGPGTRLTVL.

Notes on this clonotype: A much more abundant neighbour one base away suggests this may be a read error. A read error is likely, as this CDR3 ends without the conserved phenylalanine or tryptophan. The rearrangement uses TRBV6-6 and TRBJ1-6; D not certain. The CDR3 is 11 residues long. The germline V gene encodes CDR1 MNHNY and CDR2 SVGAGI (reference sequence). CDR3 in amino acids: CATAIDSPLHS. The CDR3 DNA follows: TGTGCGACCGCGATCGATTCACCCCTCCACTCT.

This clonotype was recorded at least ten times. The gene calls are TRBV27 and TRBJ1-3; 7 nucleotides align to TRBD1. Per the germline V gene, CDR1 is MNHEY and CDR2 is SMNVEV (reference sequence). V gave up 6 bases and J gave up 2 bases; unmatched junction bases: 7. The CDR3 has 15 amino acids. This CDR3 reads CASRVTGSPGNTIYF. CDR3 nucleotides: TGTGCCAGCAGGGTGACAGGGTCGCCTGGAAACACCATATATTTT.

This clonotype has a count of ten or more. The CDR3 loop reads CASSLPAISTYSNQPQHF. The CDR3, as DNA: TGTGCCAGCAGTTTACCAGCCATCAGTACCTATAGCAATCAGCCCCAGCATTTT. V gene TRBV28 combines with J gene TRBJ1-5; D is unclear. The CDR3 extends over 18 amino acids. The germline V and J ends were trimmed by 2 bases and 0 bases, with 17 bases remaining between them. Germline lookup yields CDR1 MDHEN and CDR2 SYDVKM.

The table lists this clonotype with many counts. The J gene is TRBJ1-3, the V gene TRBV7-6; D gene ambiguous. CDR1 SGHVS and CDR2 FNYEAQ come from the germline V gene. The CDR3 extends over 13 amino acids. With 4 bases removed from V and 0 bases from J, the gap between germline ends came to 4 bases. Here the CDR3 DNA reads TGTGCCAGCAGCTCCTTCTCTGGAAACACCATATATTTT. It is translated as CASSSFSGNTIYF.

This clonotype was counted at least ten times. The chain joins TRBV6-1 to TRBJ2-3; TRBD1 is a possible D gene (6 bases). This CDR3 comprises 15 residues. Germline V gene sequence: CDR1 MNHNS, CDR2 SASEGT. V was shortened by 5 bases and J by 2 bases, with 14 bases between the two germline ends. The CDR3 protein is CASSSGGSPTDTQYF. The CDR3 DNA reads as TGTGCCAGCAGTTCTGGGGGCTCCCCCACAGATACGCAGTATTTT.

CDR3 region: CASSTSLAGGAVEQFF. In nucleotides, the CDR3 is TGTGCCAGCAGCACATCCTTAGCGGGGGGTGCGGTCGAGCAGTTCTTC. The chain employs TRBV7-2 and TRBJ2-1; 10 nucleotides match TRBD2. J gave up 10 bases and V 5 bases, and 14 bases lay outside the gene matches. This CDR3 has 16 residues. In germline, CDR1 is SGHTA, CDR2 FQGNSA.

Many counts were recorded for this clonotype. The gene calls are TRBV7-2 and TRBJ1-6; D is perhaps TRBD1 (5 bases). This CDR3 spans 14 amino acids. V lost 5 bases to trimming and J lost 7 bases, with 12 bases between them. Germline CDR1 is SGHTA and CDR2 is FQGNSA. The CDR3, as DNA: TGTGCCAGCAGCCCATATCAGGGAAATTCACCCCTCCACTTT. Its translation is CASSPYQGNSPLHF.

In its sample, this clonotype was seen many times. The chain links TRBV20-1 to TRBJ2-1, with TRBD2 matching 11 bases. The V segment lost 1 base and the J segment 6 bases; nucleotides outside the gene matches: 5. CDR3 length: 15 residues. The germline gives CDR1 DFQATT, CDR2 SNEGSKA (reference sequence). The CDR3, as DNA: TGCAGTGCTAGAGCACCTAGCGGGGGGTCCAATGAGCAGTTCTTC. It yields the protein CSARAPSGGSNEQFF.

At least ten counts were recorded for this clonotype. The CDR3 sequence: CASSQYGGELFF. The CDR3 nucleotides read TGTGCCAGCAGCCAGTACGGCGGGGAGCTGTTTTTT. The gene calls are TRBV14 and TRBJ2-2; no firm D call. This CDR3 spans 12 amino acids. From germline, CDR1 is SGHDN and CDR2 FVKESK. V was shortened by 3 bases and J by 7 bases, with 6 bases between the two germline ends. Supplemented by reference TRBV14 and TRBJ2-2, the full variable domain reads EAGVTQFPSHSVIEKGQTVTLRCDPISGHDNLYWYRRVMGKEIKFLLHFVKESKQDESGMPNNRFLAERTGGTYSTLKVQPAELEDSGVYFCASSQYGGELFFGEGSRLTVL.

This clonotype was found many times. The rearrangement uses TRBV20-1 and TRBJ1-5, with 9 positions matching TRBD1. Germline CDR1 reads DFQATT; CDR2 reads SNEGSKA (reference sequence). V lost 3 bases, J lost 4 bases, and 1 base stayed unmatched. The CDR3 covers 13 residues. CDR3 residues: CSARGTGNQPQHF. The CDR3 DNA sequence: TGCAGTGCTAGGGGGACAGGGAATCAGCCCCAGCATTTT.

This clonotype came up many times. The genes are TRBV7-2 and TRBJ1-2; 8 bases line up with TRBD1. CDR1 and CDR2 (germline): SGHTA, FQGNSA. CDR3 size: 14 residues. The trim removed 1 base at V and 8 bases at J, leaving 6 bases unmatched. CDR3 protein: CASSLVGQGGGYTF. The DNA for the CDR3 is TGTGCCAGCAGCTTAGTAGGACAGGGTGGCGGCTACACCTTC.

This clonotype was seen many times. The V and J genes are TRBV27 and TRBJ1-6; unclear D gene. This CDR3 region has 12 residues. The germline V gene has CDR1 MNHEY and CDR2 SMNVEV (reference sequence). The V gene lost 6 bases and the J gene lost 8 bases, with 8 bases spanning the gap. CDR3 nucleotides: TGTGCCAGCAGAAAGGATGATTCACCCCTCCACTTT. It encodes CASRKDDSPLHF.

This clonotype was seen at least ten times. The DNA for the CDR3 is TGTGCCAGCAGCTTAGTTAAGTTTCGTCGGACAGGGGACAATAAGAACACTGAAGCTTTCTTT. Protein product: CASSLVKFRRTGDNKNTEAFF. The rearrangement uses TRBV7-9 and TRBJ1-1; 9 nucleotides line up with TRBD1. J was trimmed by 1 base and V by 1 base; bases with no gene match: 19. This CDR3 is built from 21 residues. Per germline, CDR1 SEHNR and CDR2 FQNEAQ (reference sequence).

This clonotype was detected many times. J is TRBJ1-5 and V is TRBV10-3; the match to TRBD1 covers 7 bases. This CDR3 is built from 12 residues. Germline values: CDR1 ENHRY, CDR2 SYGVKD. With V trimmed by 5 bases and J by 7 bases, 2 bases remained unmatched. The CDR3 nucleotides are TGTGCCATCAGTCCACAGGGGCAGCCCCAGCATTTT. It specifies CAISPQGQPQHF.

This clonotype has a count of ten or more. V and J are TRBV7-8 and TRBJ1-2; possibly TRBD1 for D (6 bases). Germline assignment: CDR1 SGHVS and CDR2 FQNEAQ. There are 15 residues in the CDR3. Trimming took 2 bases from V and 4 from J, leaving 14 bases between them. CDR3 sequence reads: CASSLFGGAGYGYTF. The CDR3 nucleotides are TGTGCCAGCAGCTTATTCGGGGGCGCCGGCTATGGCTACACCTTC.

This clonotype was counted at least ten times. CDR3 coding DNA: TGTGCCAGCAGCTCGCCGGGACAGGGGTTCAATGAGCAGTTCTTC. Its protein product is CASSSPGQGFNEQFF. V gene TRBV7-9 combines with J gene TRBJ2-1; 10 bases match TRBD1. Losses at the gene ends were 4 bases for V and 6 bases for J; bases not matched to a gene: 6. CDR1 and CDR2 from the germline V gene are SEHNR and FQNEAQ (reference sequence). This CDR3 region has 15 residues.

This clonotype has a count of ten or more. The chain carries TRBV20-1 and TRBJ2-3; possibly TRBD1 or TRBD2 for D (6 bases each). V lost 0 bases, J lost 4 bases, and 11 bases lay in between. This CDR3 has 14 residues. Germline assignment: CDR1 DFQATT and CDR2 SNEGSKA (reference sequence). CDR3 residues: CSARDPRGADTQYF. CDR3 coding DNA: TGCAGTGCTAGAGACCCGAGGGGGGCAGATACGCAGTATTTT.

This clonotype was observed at least ten times. This chain uses TRBV24-1 with TRBJ2-3, with D perhaps matching TRBD1 (6 bases). The CDR3 contains 16 residues. Germline loops: CDR1 KGHDR, CDR2 SFDVKD. V was clipped by 3 bases and J by 1 base, with 13 bases between them. This CDR3 is CATSDPTGYGTDTQYF. The CDR3 bases are TGTGCCACCAGTGATCCTACAGGGTACGGCACAGATACGCAGTATTTT.

This clonotype was counted many times. CDR3 loop: CASSDKGTSGGTDTQYF. The DNA of the CDR3 is TGTGCCAGCAGTGACAAAGGGACTAGCGGAGGAACAGATACGCAGTATTTT. This chain uses TRBV12-3 or TRBV12-4 with TRBJ2-3, with 11 bases aligning to TRBD2. The CDR3 is 17 amino acids. The J segment lost 3 bases and the V segment lost 5 bases, leaving 10 bases of the junction unmatched.